Following are 3 T cell receptor beta chains from one sample sequenced in a study of cytomegalovirus exposure and HLA in healthy donors. 13 Jbeta primers and 60 Vbeta primers were used for the PCR. Here immunoSEQ multiplex PCR was the method, and the copy in TCRdb shows in-frame clones only, minus some. The table has approximately 120,000 clones, approximately 70% seen once. Source material: PBMCs. Receptor source: a man aged 40-50 years in good health and CMV-seronegative.

This chain joins TRBV27 and TRBJ1-6; 8 nucleotides agree with TRBD1. Trimming cost V 2 bases and J 10 bases; bases outside gene matches: 7. CDR3 length: 15 amino acids. The germline CDR1 and CDR2 sequences are MNHEY and SMNVEV (reference sequence). The CDR3 region is CASSLIRGLKSPLHF. As DNA, the CDR3 is TGTGCCAGCAGTTTAATCAGGGGGCTAAAATCACCCCTCCACTTT.

This clone was seen only once. The chain uses TRBV5-8 and TRBJ1-5; D remains unclear. Germline V gene data show CDR1 as SGHTS and CDR2 as YDEGEE. This CDR3 region has 15 residues. V was pared by 0 bases and J by 2 bases, with 9 bases between. CDR3 DNA: TGTGCCAGCAGCTTGGACCCCGGGGGCAATCAGCCCCAGCATTTT. Protein: CASSLDPGGNQPQHF.

The chain has TRBV7-6 and TRBJ1-5; possible D gene TRBD1, 5 bases. The germline V gene has CDR1 SGHVS and CDR2 FNYEAQ. With 4 bases removed from V and 0 bases from J, the gap between germline ends came to 16 bases. CDR3 length equals 17 residues. The CDR3 region is CASSSAPDSHSNQPQHF. CDR3 DNA sequence: TGTGCCAGCAGCTCCGCGCCTGACAGTCATAGCAATCAGCCCCAGCATTTT.